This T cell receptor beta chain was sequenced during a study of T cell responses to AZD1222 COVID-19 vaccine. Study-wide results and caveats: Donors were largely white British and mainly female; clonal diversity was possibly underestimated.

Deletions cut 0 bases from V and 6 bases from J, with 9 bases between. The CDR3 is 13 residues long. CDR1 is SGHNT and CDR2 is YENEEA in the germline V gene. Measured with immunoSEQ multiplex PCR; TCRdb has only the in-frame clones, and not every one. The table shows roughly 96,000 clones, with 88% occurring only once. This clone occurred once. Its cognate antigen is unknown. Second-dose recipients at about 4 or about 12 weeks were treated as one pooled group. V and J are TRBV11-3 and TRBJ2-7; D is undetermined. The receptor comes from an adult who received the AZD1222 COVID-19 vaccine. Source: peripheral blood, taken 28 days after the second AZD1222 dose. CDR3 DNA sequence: TGTGCCAGCAGCTTAGATGGCGCGTCCGAGCAGTACTTC. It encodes CASSLDGASEQYF.